Listed below are T cell receptor beta chains from one sample, sequenced in a study of blood T cell repertoires in COVID-19. Repertoires were generated with immunoSEQ multiplex PCR, while TCRdb's copy carries only in-frame clones and drops some. The sample has hundreds of thousands of clones, roughly 84% seen once; the top ten hold over 0.8%. Sequencing used PBMCs or T cells enriched from blood (not recorded which). The receptors derive from a young woman who had recovered from COVID-19. The CDR3 runs from the conserved cysteine through the conserved F or W. D genes are given only for firm matches. Expanded clones are given a class, and other clones once, few, many or no size at all.

NA	TRBV9	TRBJ2-3	14	NA	TGTGCCAGCAGCGTTTCGAGCGACACAGATACGCAGTATTTT	CASSVSSDTDTQYF
NA	TRBV5-8	TRBJ1-2	13	NA	TGTGCCAGCAGCGTCGACAGAAACTATGGCTACACCTTC	CASSVDRNYGYTF
NA	TRBV6-4	TRBJ1-1	13	NA	TGTGCCAGCAGTGACAGCCCCTACACTGAAGCTTTCTTT	CASSDSPYTEAFF
TRBD2	TRBV14	TRBJ2-2	15	NA	TGTGCCAGCAGCCCGACTAGCGGGGGGGCCGGGGAGCTGTTTTTT	CASSPTSGGAGELFF
NA	TRBV27	TRBJ2-7	13	NA	TGTGCCAGCAGCCTGACAGCCTCCTACGAGCAGTACTTC	CASSLTASYEQYF
NA	TRBV10-3	TRBJ2-7	12	NA	TGTGCCATCAGTGAAGGGGGCTACGAGCAGTACTTC	CAISEGGYEQYF
TRBD2	TRBV7-9	TRBJ2-3	16	once	TGTGCCAGCCGCAACCCTTCTAGCGGCGAAGGGGATACGCAGTATTTT	CASRNPSSGEGDTQYF
TRBD1	TRBV30	TRBJ1-5	14	NA	TGTGCCTGGAGTATCCGACAGGGGAATCAGCCCCAGCATTTT	CAWSIRQGNQPQHF
NA	TRBV4-1	TRBJ1-4	17	NA	TGCGCCAGCAGCCAAGGGTCCGGGTACACAACTAATGAAAAACTGTTTTTT	CASSQGSGYTTNEKLFF
NA	TRBV6-1	TRBJ1-1	13	NA	TGTGCCAGCAGTGAAACGGACAGCACTGAAGCTTTCTTT	CASSETDSTEAFF
NA	TRBV19	TRBJ1-6	15	NA	TGTGCCAGGACGCCACCGACAGAGAATAATTCACCCCTCCACTTT	CARTPPTENNSPLHF
TRBD2	TRBV4-1	TRBJ2-3	19	NA	TGCGCCAGCAGCCAACCGGGACTAGCGGGGGGGGTTCACACAGATACGCAGTATTTT	CASSQPGLAGGVHTDTQYF
NA	TRBV15	TRBJ2-5	15	NA	TGTGCCACCAGCAGAGCGACGGGGGTGATAGAGACCCAGTACTTC	CATSRATGVIETQYF
NA	TRBV3-1/TRBV3-2	TRBJ2-5	16	NA	TGTGCCAGCAGCCCCCGAGGGCGCCAAAACCGAGAGACCCAGTACTTC	CASSPRGRQNRETQYF
TRBD1	TRBV6-5	TRBJ1-6	16	few	TGTGCCAGCAGTTACCTCGCCACAGGGGTTAATTCACCCCTCCACTTT	CASSYLATGVNSPLHF
NA	TRBV2	TRBJ2-2	11	NA	TGTGCCAGCACTACCGTCGGGGAGCTGTTTTTT	CASTTVGELFF
NA	TRBV28	TRBJ2-1	12	once	TGTGCCAGCAGGTCGCGCCCCAATGAGCAGTTCTTC	CASRSRPNEQFF
TRBD2	TRBV9	TRBJ2-3	14	once	TGTGCCAGCTCTCGGGGGGTAGTCACAGATACGCAGTATTTT	CASSRGVVTDTQYF
TRBD1	TRBV19	TRBJ1-5	14	NA	TGTGCCACCTGGGACAGGGTGAGCAATCAGCCCCAGCATTTT	CATWDRVSNQPQHF
NA	TRBV5-1	TRBJ2-1	13	NA	TGCGCCAGTCAACTACTAGAGGACAATGAGCAGTTCTTC	CASQLLEDNEQFF
NA	TRBV21-1	TRBJ1-3	17	NA	TGTGCCAGCAGCAAAGCGCTATCGGGAAACTCTGGAAACACCATATATTTT	CASSKALSGNSGNTIYF
NA	TRBV28	TRBJ1-2	13	NA	TGTGCCAGCAGTTTCAGTTCAGGGGTTGGCTACACCTTC	CASSFSSGVGYTF
NA	TRBV25-1	TRBJ1-5	16	NA	TGTGCCAGCAGTGAATACGGAGCAGGGATCGATCAGCCCCAGCATTTT	CASSEYGAGIDQPQHF
NA	TRBV29-1	TRBJ1-5	13	few	TGCAGCGTTGATGAGGGCGCCAATCAGCCCCAGCATTTT	CSVDEGANQPQHF
TRBD1	TRBV6-1	TRBJ1-2	13	few	TGTGCCAGCAGTGAACAGGGGGAAAGGGGCTACACCTTC	CASSEQGERGYTF
TRBD1	TRBV19	TRBJ2-5	16	NA	TGTGCCAGTAGTATAGTGGGACAGGGGCTGGGGGAGACCCAGTACTTC	CASSIVGQGLGETQYF
TRBD2	TRBV27	TRBJ2-1	16	once	TGTGCCAGCAGTTTAAAGGGATTAGCGGGGGGCTATGAGCAGTTCTTC	CASSLKGLAGGYEQFF
TRBD1	TRBV19	TRBJ2-7	14	NA	TGTGCCAGTAGTATAGAGGACAGGGGGGTCGAGCAGTACTTC	CASSIEDRGVEQYF
NA	TRBV27	TRBJ1-5	15	NA	TGTGCCAGCAGTTTATCAGGGCCGGGGAATCAGCCCCAGCATTTT	CASSLSGPGNQPQHF
TRBD1	TRBV19	TRBJ2-7	17	NA	TGTGCCAGTAGACCGACCGGACAGGGGCCAGGATCCTACGAGCAGTACTTC	CASRPTGQGPGSYEQYF
NA	TRBV7-8	TRBJ1-4	13	few	TGTGCCAGCAGCTCCCGCCGACACCTACACCTGTTTTTT	CASSSRRHLHLFF
NA	TRBV28	TRBJ2-5	15	NA	TGTGCCAGCAGTGGGTCCAGGGGCTGGCAAGAGACCCAGTACTTC	CASSGSRGWQETQYF
TRBD1	TRBV28	TRBJ1-5	16	NA	TGTGCCAGCAGTTTCGGGACAGCCTTAATCAATCAGCCCCAGCATTTT	CASSFGTALINQPQHF